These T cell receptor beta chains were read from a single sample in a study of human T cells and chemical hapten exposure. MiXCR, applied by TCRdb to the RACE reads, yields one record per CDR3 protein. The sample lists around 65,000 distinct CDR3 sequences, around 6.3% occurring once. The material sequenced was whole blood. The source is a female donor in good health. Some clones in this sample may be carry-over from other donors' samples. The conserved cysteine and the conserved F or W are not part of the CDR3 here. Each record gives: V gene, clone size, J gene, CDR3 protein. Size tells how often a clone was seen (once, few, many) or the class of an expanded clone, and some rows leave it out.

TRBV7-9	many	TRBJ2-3	ASSFNRGPTDTQY
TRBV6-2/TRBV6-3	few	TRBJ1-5	ASSNTGTYINGPQH
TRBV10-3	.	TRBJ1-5	AISEEGGNRPQH
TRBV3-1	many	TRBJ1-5	ASSQSGPLPGNQPQH
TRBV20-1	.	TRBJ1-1	SARPGGEAF
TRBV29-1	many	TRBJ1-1	SARLNTEAF
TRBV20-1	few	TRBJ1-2	SALTGGFGYT
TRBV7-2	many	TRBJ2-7	ASSLGRLNEQY
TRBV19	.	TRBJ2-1	ASKGAGVTSGTNEQF
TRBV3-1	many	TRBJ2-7	ASSQDLLSGTVEQY
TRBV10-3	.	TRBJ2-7	AISESRDRESSYEQY
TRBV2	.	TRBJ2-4	ASSERSLAKNIQY
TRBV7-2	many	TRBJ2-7	ASTGGYYEQY
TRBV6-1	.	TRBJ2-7	ASSEGDSSYEQY
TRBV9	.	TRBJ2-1	ASSLPMSGPSSSYNEQF
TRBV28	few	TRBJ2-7	ASRPVIAGQDYEQY
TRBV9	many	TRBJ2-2	ASSVDPGASYTGELF
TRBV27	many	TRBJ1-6	ASSPRGTGGTSPLH
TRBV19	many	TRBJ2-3	ASSPIQY
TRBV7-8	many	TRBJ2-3	ASSLFAASTDTQY
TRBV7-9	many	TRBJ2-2	ATPHGAGVPGELF
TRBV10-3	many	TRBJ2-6	AISGEGYSGANVLT
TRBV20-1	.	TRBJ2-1	SAREPYNEQF
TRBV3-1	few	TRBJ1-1	ASSQDLLGFGAF
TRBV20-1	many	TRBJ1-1	SARKGGENTEAF
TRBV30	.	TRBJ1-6	AWSPSYNSPLH
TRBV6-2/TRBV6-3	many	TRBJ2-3	ASSYPGLGSTDTQY
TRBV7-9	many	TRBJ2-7	ASSQSSYEQY
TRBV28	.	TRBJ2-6	ASSLRWGYFGGANVLT
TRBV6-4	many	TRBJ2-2	ASSELAGDTGELF
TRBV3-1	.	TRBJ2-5	ASINTGTSRETQY
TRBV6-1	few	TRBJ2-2	ASSGGGTIVRVGELF
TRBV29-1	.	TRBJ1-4	SVAKNEKLF
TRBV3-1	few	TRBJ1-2	ASSQDRTDYGYT
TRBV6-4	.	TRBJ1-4	ASSDSSGQRGEKLF
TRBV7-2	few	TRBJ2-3	ASTPMSSTDTQY